This TCR beta chain was recorded in a study of shared clonotypes between healthy human individuals. Findings of the study overall: Genetic and exposure-history diversity was limited by the few donors. Memory subsets generally showed lower estimated richness than naive subsets.

Germline V CDR1 and CDR2: LGHNA, YSLEER. The ends were cut back, 2 bases at V and 8 bases at J, with 10 bases in the middle. The CDR3 has 14 residues. CD45RO-negative cells were positively selected for CCR7, leaving out terminally differentiated effector memory CD45RA+ cells. The study drew all its donors from Caucasian adults living in Nashville, Tennessee. For every subset, genomic DNA was evenly distributed across several immunoSEQ plates. Profiling relied on immunoSEQ multiplex PCR, and the TCRdb table lists in-frame clones only, not all of them. The sample lists about 2 million clones, less than 95% occurring once. Concerning this clone itself: The target antigen is unknown.

The sequenced sample consisted of naive CD8+ T cells sorted from blood. This receptor was identified in a man aged 18 to 30 in good health. The chain couples TRBV4-3 to TRBJ1-6; no definite D call. CDR3 nucleotides: TGCGCCAGCAGCCAAAAGGCCTTTGATTCACCCCTCCACTTT. Its protein is CASSQKAFDSPLHF.